This TCR beta chain was captured in a study of blood T cell repertoires in COVID-19. From germline, CDR1 is WNHNN and CDR2 SYGVQD (reference sequence). Trimming shortened V by 0 bases and J by 5 bases, and 13 bases separated the two germline ends. The CDR3 length is 15 residues. This clone was seen once. Profiled with immunoSEQ multiplex PCR; TCRdb holds only in-frame clones, not every one. This sample has 150,000 to 170,000 clones, with around four fifths found just once. Sequencing was done on a sample of peripheral blood. This clonotype originated in a woman older than 75 with acute or convalescent COVID-19. V is TRBV10-1 and J is TRBJ2-5; D uncertain. For the CDR3, the DNA is TGCGCCAGCAGTGAGTCTGCTGGTCCCCGGGAGACCCAGTACTTC. Its protein product is CASSESAGPRETQYF.